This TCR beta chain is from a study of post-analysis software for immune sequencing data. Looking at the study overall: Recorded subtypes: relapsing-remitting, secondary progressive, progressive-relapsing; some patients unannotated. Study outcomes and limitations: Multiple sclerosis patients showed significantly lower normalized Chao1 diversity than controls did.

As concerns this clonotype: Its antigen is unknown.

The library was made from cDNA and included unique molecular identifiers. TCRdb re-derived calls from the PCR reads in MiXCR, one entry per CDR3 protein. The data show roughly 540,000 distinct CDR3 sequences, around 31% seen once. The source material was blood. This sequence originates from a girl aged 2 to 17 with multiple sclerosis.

CDR3 nucleotide sequence: TGCGCCAGCAGTGAAGCAGGGGGCGCCTACGAGCAGTACTTC. Encoded protein: CASSEAGGAYEQYF. V gene TRBV10-2 combines with J gene TRBJ2-7; 8 bases align to TRBD1. V shed 3 bases and J 2 bases; nucleotides not matched to a gene: 3. Germline CDR1 and CDR2: WSHSY and SAAADI. The CDR3 is 14 amino acids.